Listed below are T cell receptor beta chains from one sample, sequenced in a study of blood T cell repertoires in COVID-19. Assay: immunoSEQ multiplex PCR; the TCRdb copy retains only in-frame clones and omits some. The table includes about 270,000 clones, around 90% detected once. The sequenced sample was PBMCs or T cells enriched from blood (not recorded which). These receptors were obtained from a woman aged 45 to 65 who had recovered from COVID-19. Both conserved end residues are part of each CDR3. A D gene is named only where the DNA matches it firmly. Rows may omit the clone size; those that give it use once, few, many or a size class.

CDR3 length: 14; J gene: TRBJ1-1; D gene: TRBD1; clone size: NA; V gene: TRBV28; CDR3 protein: CASSAGTGVLGAFF; CDR3 DNA: TGTGCCAGCAGTGCCGGGACAGGGGTCCTCGGAGCTTTCTTT
CDR3 length: 13; J gene: TRBJ2-3; D gene: NA; clone size: NA; V gene: TRBV6-5; CDR3 protein: CASRGPSTDTQYF; CDR3 DNA: TGTGCCAGCAGGGGCCCTAGCACAGATACGCAGTATTTT
CDR3 length: 14; J gene: TRBJ1-2; D gene: NA; clone size: NA; V gene: TRBV4-2; CDR3 protein: CASSHGQLSDGYTF; CDR3 DNA: TGTGCCAGCAGCCATGGCCAGCTCAGCGATGGCTACACCTTC
CDR3 length: 16; J gene: TRBJ1-5; D gene: TRBD1; clone size: NA; V gene: TRBV6-1; CDR3 protein: CASSDTGTGGFQPQHF; CDR3 DNA: TGTGCCAGCAGTGATACCGGGACAGGGGGCTTTCAGCCCCAGCATTTT
CDR3 length: 14; J gene: TRBJ1-1; D gene: NA; clone size: once; V gene: TRBV27; CDR3 protein: CASSFRGGNTEAFF; CDR3 DNA: TGTGCCAGCAGTTTTAGGGGTGGGAACACTGAAGCTTTCTTT
CDR3 length: 17; J gene: TRBJ1-1; D gene: NA; clone size: NA; V gene: TRBV9; CDR3 protein: CASSVADLGRKGTEAFF; CDR3 DNA: TGTGCCAGCAGCGTAGCAGATCTGGGGCGAAAGGGCACTGAAGCTTTCTTT
CDR3 length: 14; J gene: TRBJ2-1; D gene: TRBD2; clone size: NA; V gene: TRBV28; CDR3 protein: CASSFYLAERGVVF; CDR3 DNA: TGTGCCAGCAGTTTTTACCTAGCGGAGCGGGGGGTGGTCTTC
CDR3 length: 12; J gene: TRBJ2-5; D gene: NA; clone size: NA; V gene: TRBV12-3/TRBV12-4; CDR3 protein: CASSQNTGAQYF; CDR3 DNA: TGTGCCAGCAGTCAAAACACGGGGGCCCAGTACTTC
CDR3 length: 13; J gene: TRBJ2-7; D gene: TRBD2; clone size: NA; V gene: TRBV11-2; CDR3 protein: CASRQAGGNEQYF; CDR3 DNA: TGTGCCAGCAGACAAGCGGGAGGGAACGAGCAGTACTTC
CDR3 length: 14; J gene: TRBJ1-1; D gene: TRBD1; clone size: NA; V gene: TRBV30; CDR3 protein: CAWSVQGQGAEAFF; CDR3 DNA: TGTGCCTGGAGTGTACAAGGACAGGGGGCTGAAGCTTTCTTT
CDR3 length: 13; J gene: TRBJ1-1; D gene: NA; clone size: NA; V gene: TRBV10-3; CDR3 protein: CAIRKTGNTEAFF; CDR3 DNA: TGTGCCATCAGGAAGACAGGAAACACTGAAGCTTTCTTT
CDR3 length: 14; J gene: TRBJ2-2; D gene: NA; clone size: once; V gene: TRBV29-1; CDR3 protein: CSVEGNANTGELFF; CDR3 DNA: TGCAGCGTCGAGGGAAATGCGAACACCGGGGAGCTGTTTTTT
CDR3 length: 16; J gene: TRBJ2-7; D gene: NA; clone size: NA; V gene: TRBV6-1; CDR3 protein: CASSETAGTLTYEQYF; CDR3 DNA: TGTGCCAGCAGTGAAACTGCCGGGACTCTTACCTACGAGCAGTACTTC
CDR3 length: 14; J gene: TRBJ2-7; D gene: NA; clone size: once; V gene: TRBV2; CDR3 protein: CASSDEHPYLAQYF; CDR3 DNA: TGTGCCAGCAGTGACGAGCACCCGTACCTCGCGCAGTACTTC
CDR3 length: 17; J gene: TRBJ2-5; D gene: TRBD2; clone size: NA; V gene: TRBV10-3; CDR3 protein: CAISDPTSGSRQETQYF; CDR3 DNA: TGTGCCATCAGTGACCCGACTAGCGGGAGCAGGCAAGAGACCCAGTACTTC
CDR3 length: 16; J gene: TRBJ2-2; D gene: TRBD2; clone size: NA; V gene: TRBV18; CDR3 protein: CASSPSGRRSTGELFF; CDR3 DNA: TGTGCCAGCTCACCAAGCGGGAGAAGGTCCACCGGGGAGCTGTTTTTT
CDR3 length: 14; J gene: TRBJ2-5; D gene: TRBD1; clone size: once; V gene: TRBV11-2; CDR3 protein: CASSTGGVQETQYF; CDR3 DNA: TGTGCCAGCAGCACAGGGGGCGTCCAGGAGACCCAGTACTTC